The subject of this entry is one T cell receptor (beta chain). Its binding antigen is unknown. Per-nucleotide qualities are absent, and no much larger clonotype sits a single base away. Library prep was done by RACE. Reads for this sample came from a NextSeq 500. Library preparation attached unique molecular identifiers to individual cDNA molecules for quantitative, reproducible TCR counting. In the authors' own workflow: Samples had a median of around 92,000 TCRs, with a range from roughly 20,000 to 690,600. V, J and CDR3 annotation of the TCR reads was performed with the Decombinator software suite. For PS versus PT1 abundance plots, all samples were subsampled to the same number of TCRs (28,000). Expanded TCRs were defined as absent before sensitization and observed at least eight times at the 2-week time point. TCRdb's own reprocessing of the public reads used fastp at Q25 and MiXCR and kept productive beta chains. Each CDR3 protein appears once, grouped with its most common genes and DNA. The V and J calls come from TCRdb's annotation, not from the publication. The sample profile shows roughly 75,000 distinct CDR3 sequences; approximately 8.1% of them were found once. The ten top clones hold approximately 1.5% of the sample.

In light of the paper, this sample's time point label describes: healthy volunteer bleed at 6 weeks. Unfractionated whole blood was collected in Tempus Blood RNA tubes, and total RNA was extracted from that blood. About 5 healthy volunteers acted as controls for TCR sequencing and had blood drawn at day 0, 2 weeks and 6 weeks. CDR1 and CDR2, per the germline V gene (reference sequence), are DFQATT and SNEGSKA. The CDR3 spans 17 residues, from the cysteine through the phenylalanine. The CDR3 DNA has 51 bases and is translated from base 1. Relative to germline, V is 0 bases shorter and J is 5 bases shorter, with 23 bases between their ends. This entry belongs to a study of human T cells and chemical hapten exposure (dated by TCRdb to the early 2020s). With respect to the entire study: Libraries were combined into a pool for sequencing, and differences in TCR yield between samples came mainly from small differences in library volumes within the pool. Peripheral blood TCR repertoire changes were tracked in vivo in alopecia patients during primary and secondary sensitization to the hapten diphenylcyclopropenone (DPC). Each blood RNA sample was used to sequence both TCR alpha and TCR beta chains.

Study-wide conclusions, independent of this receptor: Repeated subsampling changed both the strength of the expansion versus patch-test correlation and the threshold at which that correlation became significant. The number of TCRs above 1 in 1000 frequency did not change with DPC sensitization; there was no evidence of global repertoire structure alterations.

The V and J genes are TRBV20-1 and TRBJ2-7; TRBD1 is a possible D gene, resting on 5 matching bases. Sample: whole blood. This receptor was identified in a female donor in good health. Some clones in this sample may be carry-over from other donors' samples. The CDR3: CSARDKNSAGMIDEQYF. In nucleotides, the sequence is TGCAGTGCTAGAGATAAGAACTCCGCAGGGATGATCGACGAGCAGTACTTC.